One sample yielded the 28 T cell receptor beta chains listed below, sequenced in a study of T cell changes during pregnancy in multiple sclerosis. Here immunoSEQ multiplex PCR was the method, and the copy in TCRdb shows in-frame clones only, minus some. The sample lists 45,000 to 60,000 clones; around 90% were seen once. The source material was CD4+ T cells from peripheral blood mononuclear cells, sampled after pregnancy. The receptors stem from a female donor in good health, enrolled as a control in a pregnancy study.

This clone appeared a single time. The chain joins TRBV25-1 to TRBJ1-2, with 9 nucleotides matching TRBD1. Per the germline V gene, CDR1 is MGHDK and CDR2 is SYGVNS. The CDR3 consists of 14 residues. Losses at the gene ends were 4 bases for V and 2 bases for J; bases not matched to a gene: 2. CDR3 nucleotide sequence: TGTGCCAGCAGTGGAACAGGGGGCAACTATGGCTACACCTTC. Translated, it gives CASSGTGGNYGYTF.

V and J are TRBV10-3 and TRBJ2-2; a possible D gene is TRBD1 (5 bases). Germline V lookup: CDR1 ENHRY, CDR2 SYGVKD. Trimming removed 4 bases from V and 1 base from J, with 7 bases in between. CDR3 size: 14 residues. CDR3 residues: CAISAGLNTGELFF. DNA for the CDR3: TGTGCCATCAGTGCAGGGCTGAACACCGGGGAGCTGTTTTTT.

This clone occurred once. The V and J genes are TRBV2 and TRBJ1-2; tentatively, D is TRBD1 (5 bases). V gave up 1 base and J gave up 8 bases, with 14 bases separating them. Germline-derived CDR1 and CDR2 are SNHLY and FYNNEI. The length of the CDR3 is 14 residues. The CDR3 DNA sequence: TGTGCCAGCAGTGAAGAGGGGCTAGGTAGGGGCTACACCTTC. Translating gives CASSEEGLGRGYTF.

The rearrangement links TRBV7-8 to TRBJ2-1, with 7 bases matching TRBD2. V dropped 1 base and J dropped 9; count of bases not matched to a gene: 6. This CDR3 is built from 14 residues. Germline CDR1 is SGHVS and CDR2 is FQNEAQ. The DNA for the CDR3 is TGTGCCAGCAGCTTAGGCCCCGCGGGAGTTGAGCAGTTCTTC. Translation: CASSLGPAGVEQFF.

This chain uses TRBV28 with TRBJ1-2; 9 nucleotides align to TRBD1. Losses at the gene ends were 6 bases for V and 3 bases for J; bases not matched to a gene: 23. The CDR3 is 20 residues long. In germline, CDR1 is MDHEN, CDR2 SYDVKM. In DNA form, the CDR3 reads TGTGCCAGCAGCAGGGGACAGGGCGATTCCACGTCCCATCTCCACTATGGCTACACCTTC. As protein: CASSRGQGDSTSHLHYGYTF.

The table lists this clone with a few counts. V is TRBV7-6 and J is TRBJ1-1; perhaps TRBD1 as D (5 bases). The CDR3 runs to 13 residues. The V end lost 2 bases, the J end lost 1 base, and 5 bases lay between the germline ends. Germline loops: CDR1 SGHVS, CDR2 FNYEAQ. CDR3 residues: CASSLQGNTEAFF. CDR3 coding DNA: TGTGCCAGCAGCTTACAGGGGAACACTGAAGCTTTCTTT.

This clone was recorded once. The chain combines TRBV4-2 with TRBJ2-1, with 12 bases aligning to TRBD2. The CDR3 runs 16 residues. Looked up from germline, CDR1 is LGHNA and CDR2 is YNFKEQ. With 5 bases clipped from V and 9 bases from J, the junction kept 11 bases outside the gene matches. The CDR3 coding sequence is TGTGCCAGCAGCTGGCGGACTAGCGGGGCGGCGGGTGAGCAGTTCTTC. As protein: CASSWRTSGAAGEQFF.

This chain joins TRBV4-2 and TRBJ2-7, with 7 bases lining up with TRBD1. The CDR3 consists of 15 residues. Germline loops: CDR1 LGHNA, CDR2 YNFKEQ. V lost 5 bases to trimming and J lost 5 bases; unmatched junction nucleotides: 12. The CDR3 DNA is TGTGCCAGCAGCAACGGGGACAGTCGAAGGAACGAGCAGTACTTC. It yields the protein CASSNGDSRRNEQYF.

The chain couples TRBV11-2 to TRBJ2-7; possible D gene TRBD1, 6 bases. Looked up from germline, CDR1 is SGHAT and CDR2 is FQNNGV. This CDR3 region has 14 residues. With 5 bases removed from V and 7 bases from J, the gap between germline ends came to 18 bases. This CDR3 is CASSRVGQLGEQYF. For the CDR3, the DNA is TGTGCCAGCAGCAGAGTTGGACAGTTAGGTGAGCAGTACTTC.

The chain uses TRBV30 and TRBJ1-4; 7 bases agree with TRBD1. Germline V gene lookup returns CDR1 GTSNPN and CDR2 SVGIG (reference sequence). This CDR3 spans 13 amino acids. The trim removed 4 bases at V and 6 bases at J, leaving 5 bases unmatched. As DNA, the CDR3 is TGTGCCTGGACGACAGGGCCTTATGAAAAACTGTTTTTT. Amino acids: CAWTTGPYEKLFF.

The genes are TRBV2 and TRBJ2-7; D not certain. Germline V CDR1 and CDR2: SNHLY, FYNNEI. This CDR3 is 19 amino acids long. Trimming took off 4 bases at V and 4 bases at J, with 29 bases between the two ends. CDR3 amino acids: CASSARQSLGWSVGYEQYF. As DNA, the CDR3 is TGTGCCAGCAGTGCCCGACAATCCTTGGGCTGGTCTGTCGGATACGAGCAGTACTTC.

The V and J genes are TRBV7-9 and TRBJ1-2; D gene uncertain. Germline V gene lookup returns CDR1 SEHNR and CDR2 FQNEAQ (reference sequence). Trimming cost V 3 bases and J 8 bases, with 13 bases left between them. CDR3 length equals 13 residues. CDR3 sequence (DNA): TGTGCCAGCAGCTTGTCCTTGACTAGGGGCTACACCTTC. Encoded protein: CASSLSLTRGYTF.

This sequence joins TRBV14 and TRBJ2-5, with D possibly TRBD2 on 5 matching bases. Trimming cost V 6 bases and J 4 bases, with 12 bases left between them. The germline V gene has CDR1 SGHDN and CDR2 FVKESK. The CDR3 is 13 amino acids. CDR3 protein: CASRTLAGETQYF. CDR3 nucleotide sequence: TGTGCCAGCAGGACCCTAGCAGGAGAGACCCAGTACTTC.

The sample holds one count of this clone. The chain combines TRBV18 with TRBJ2-7; possibly TRBD2 for D (5 bases). This CDR3 spans 18 amino acids. Trimming cost V 1 base and J 0 bases, with 19 bases left between them. Germline CDR1 reads KGHSH; CDR2 reads LQKENI. CDR3 coding DNA: TGTGCCAGCTCACCACGTGGAGGAGCCTCAGGAAACTCCTACGAGCAGTACTTC. Translated: CASSPRGGASGNSYEQYF.

The CDR3 here is CASSSRGSGANVLTF. The CDR3 region has the DNA TGTGCCAGCAGCTCACGGGGATCTGGGGCCAACGTCCTGACTTTC. The chain links TRBV5-8 to TRBJ2-6; D perhaps matches TRBD2 (5 bases). Germline CDR1 is SGHTS and CDR2 is YDEGEE. The CDR3 is made up of 15 amino acids. The V end lost 3 bases, the J end lost 1 base, and 8 bases lay between the germline ends. Filled out from reference TRBV5-8 and TRBJ2-6, the complete variable domain reads EAGVTQSPTHLIKTRGQQATLRCSPISGHTSVYWYQQALGLGLQFLLWYDEGEERNRGNFPPRFSGRQFPNYSSELNVNALELEDSALYLCASSSRGSGANVLTFGAGSRLTVL.

The rearrangement joins TRBV30 to TRBJ2-1; a weak D match, TRBD2 (6 bases). The CDR3 length is 13 residues. Trimming took off 0 bases at V and 13 bases at J, with 16 bases between the two ends. In germline, CDR1 is GTSNPN, CDR2 SVGIG (reference sequence). CDR3 loop: CAWSVGARGAQFF. The CDR3 coding sequence is TGTGCCTGGAGTGTAGGGGCGCGGGGAGCCCAGTTCTTC.

The chain carries TRBV5-4 and TRBJ2-2; weak D call: TRBD1 (6 bases). The germline V gene has CDR1 SGHNT and CDR2 YYREEE (reference sequence). V was clipped by 5 bases and J by 6 bases, with 17 bases between them. CDR3 length: 15 amino acids. Here the CDR3 reads CASSYRFKGAGELFF. The DNA for the CDR3 is TGTGCCAGCAGTTACCGATTTAAGGGGGCCGGGGAGCTGTTTTTT.

The chain joins TRBV6-6 to TRBJ2-7; 8 nucleotides match TRBD1. With V trimmed by 5 bases and J by 3 bases, 9 bases remained unmatched. The CDR3 extends over 15 amino acids. Germline CDR1 is MNHNY and CDR2 is SVGAGI (reference sequence). In DNA, the CDR3 is TGTGCCAGCAGTACCTCCAGGGGGCTTAACTACGAGCAGTACTTC. Encoded protein: CASSTSRGLNYEQYF.

The chain is built from TRBV28 and TRBJ1-1; TRBD1 matches 8 bases. V was pared by 2 bases and J by 4 bases, with 6 bases of the junction left unmatched. The CDR3 totals 15 residues. Germline V gene lookup returns CDR1 MDHEN and CDR2 SYDVKM. The CDR3 is CASSLLTGGSTEAFF. The CDR3 DNA reads as TGTGCCAGCAGTTTACTTACAGGGGGTAGCACTGAAGCTTTCTTT.

A single count supports this clone. The gene calls are TRBV25-1 and TRBJ1-2; 9 nucleotides align to TRBD1. Trimming removed 3 bases from V and 7 bases from J; junction bases left unmatched: 9. In germline, CDR1 is MGHDK, CDR2 SYGVNS. The CDR3 sequence is 15 residues long. The CDR3 region has the DNA TGTGCCAGCAGTGAGTTGTCCCGGGACAGGGTTGGCTACACCTTC. It codes for CASSELSRDRVGYTF.

The chain has TRBV2 and TRBJ1-5; unclear D gene. Trimming removed 3 bases at V and 7 bases at J, with 16 bases between. CDR3 length: 15 residues. Germline V gene sequence: CDR1 SNHLY, CDR2 FYNNEI. CDR3: CASSEDSTLAQPQHF. In DNA form, the CDR3 reads TGTGCCAGCAGTGAGGACTCTACTCTGGCACAGCCCCAGCATTTT.

The chain is built from TRBV6-1 and TRBJ1-2; 10 bases match TRBD1. This CDR3 comprises 17 residues. V gave up 1 base and J gave up 5 bases; unmatched junction bases: 10. CDR1 is MNHNS, CDR2 SASEGT, per germline. The CDR3 DNA reads as TGTGCCAGCAGTGAAGTGGGACAGGGGTCAAGAAAATATGGCTACACCTTC. Translating gives CASSEVGQGSRKYGYTF.

The chain joins TRBV7-9 to TRBJ1-1; no definite D call. Germline CDR1 SEHNR, CDR2 FQNEAQ (reference sequence). V gave up 8 bases and J gave up 3 bases, with 7 bases separating them. The CDR3 contains 11 residues. CDR3 in DNA: TGTGCCAGCCTTGAGCACACTGAAGCTTTCTTT. As protein: CASLEHTEAFF.

The chain joins TRBV28 to TRBJ2-7; D is unresolved. Trimming left V 9 bases short and J 0 bases short, with 9 bases between. The CDR3 runs 12 residues. Germline loops: CDR1 MDHEN, CDR2 SYDVKM. CDR3 DNA: TGTGCCAGTGTGTCTATCTCCTACGAGCAGTACTTC. Its translation is CASVSISYEQYF. Filled out from reference TRBV28 and TRBJ2-7, the complete variable domain reads DVKVTQSSRYLVKRTGEKVFLECVQDMDHENMFWYRQDPGLGLRLIYFSYDVKMKEKGDIPEGYSVSREKKERFSLILESASTNQTSMYLCASVSISYEQYFGPGTRLTVT.

This clone was detected a few times. The CDR3 region is CASSEARGRGLVSGTSYNEQFF. The DNA of the CDR3 is TGTGCCAGCAGTGAAGCGAGGGGCAGGGGTTTGGTTAGCGGGACTTCCTACAATGAGCAGTTCTTC. The chain has TRBV6-1 and TRBJ2-1; 8 nucleotides match TRBD2. Looked up from germline, CDR1 is MNHNS and CDR2 is SASEGT. The junction had 20 bases not matched to a gene; V was cut back by 0 bases and J by 1 base. The CDR3 loop spans 22 amino acids.

This clone was recorded a few times. The chain has TRBV19 and TRBJ1-5; TRBD1 agrees at 8 bases. V lost 7 bases to trimming and J lost 0 bases; unmatched junction nucleotides: 5. Germline V gives CDR1 LNHDA, CDR2 SQIVND (reference sequence). The CDR3 is 15 amino acids. CDR3 residues: CASTQDRASNQPQHF. The CDR3 nucleotides read TGTGCCAGTACCCAGGACAGGGCTAGCAATCAGCCCCAGCATTTT.

The rearrangement joins TRBV5-6 to TRBJ1-1; possibly TRBD1 for D (6 bases). The germline V and J ends were trimmed by 1 base and 0 bases, with 7 bases remaining between them. Germline V lookup: CDR1 SGHDT, CDR2 YYEEEE. The CDR3 is made up of 14 amino acids. The CDR3 DNA is TGTGCCAGCAGCTTGACAGGGCTGAACACTGAAGCTTTCTTT. Translated: CASSLTGLNTEAFF.

This clone came up a few times. This chain joins TRBV5-4 and TRBJ1-1; D might be TRBD1 (5 bases). CDR3 length: 14 residues. V was clipped by 6 bases and J by 1 base, with 13 bases between them. The germline V gene encodes CDR1 SGHNT and CDR2 YYREEE (reference sequence). CDR3 residues: CASIRRGPNTEAFF. The CDR3 DNA reads as TGTGCCAGCATTAGGCGGGGACCGAACACTGAAGCTTTCTTT.